This TCR beta chain was captured in a study of CD8 T cells in ankylosing spondylitis. CDR3 length equals 13 residues. Trimming removed 3 bases from V and 6 bases from J; junction bases left unmatched: 4. CDR1 is SQVTM and CDR2 is ANQGSEA in the germline V gene. Quantitative barcoded 5'-RACE was used to prepare TCR beta libraries. MiXCR was run by TCRdb on the 5' RACE reads, yielding one entry per CDR3 protein. The data contain about 340,000 distinct CDR3 sequences, 20% of them singletons. Whole-study findings and limits: Disease-linked clones proved CD8+ and comparatively uncommon in peripheral blood. A motif in TCR beta, a set of under ten highly homologous variants, appeared characteristic of ankylosing spondylitis blood.

To note about this clonotype: Antigen specificity is unknown.

The sample was blood, either unsorted or a sorted T cell fraction (not recorded which). V and J are TRBV29-1 and TRBJ2-3; 9 positions match TRBD1. This clonotype was sampled from a male donor with ankylosing spondylitis or in good health (not recorded which). CDR3 amino acids: CSVEGQGPDTQYF. Here the CDR3 DNA reads TGCAGCGTTGAGGGACAGGGACCCGATACGCAGTATTTT.